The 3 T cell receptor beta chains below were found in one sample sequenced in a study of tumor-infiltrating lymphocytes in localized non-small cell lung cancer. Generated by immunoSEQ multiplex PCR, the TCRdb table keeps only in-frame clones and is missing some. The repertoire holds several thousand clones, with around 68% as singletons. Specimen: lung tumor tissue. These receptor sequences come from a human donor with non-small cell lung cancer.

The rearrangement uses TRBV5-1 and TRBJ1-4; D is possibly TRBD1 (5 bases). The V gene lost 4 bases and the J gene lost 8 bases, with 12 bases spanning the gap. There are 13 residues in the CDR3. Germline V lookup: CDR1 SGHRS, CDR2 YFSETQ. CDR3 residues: CASSRDGEEKLFF. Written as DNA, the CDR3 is TGCGCCAGCAGCCGGGACGGGGAGGAAAAACTGTTTTTT.

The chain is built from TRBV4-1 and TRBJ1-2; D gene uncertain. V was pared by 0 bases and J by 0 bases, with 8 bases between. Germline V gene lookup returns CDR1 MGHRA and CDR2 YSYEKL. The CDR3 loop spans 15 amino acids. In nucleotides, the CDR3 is TGCGCCAGCAGCCAAGATTTGGGCACTAACTATGGCTACACCTTC. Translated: CASSQDLGTNYGYTF.

The CDR3 DNA reads TGTGCCAGAAGCTCAGGATGTCGGGGGGGTATTGATGAGCAGTTCTTC. Protein: CARSSGCRGGIDEQFF. The rearrangement uses TRBV5-3 and TRBJ2-1; TRBD2 aligns across 8 bases. TRBV5-3 is recorded as an ORF, its role being uncertain. The CDR3 has 16 residues. V shed 3 bases and J 8 bases; nucleotides not matched to a gene: 13.